Detailed here is one T cell receptor (beta chain). This entry comes from a study of tumor-infiltrating lymphocytes in primary liver carcinoma. The CDR3 totals 19 residues. Germline CDR1 LGHNA, CDR2 YSLEER. Trimming removed 10 bases from V and 1 base from J; junction bases left unmatched: 20. Both blood RNA, taken from unsorted whole blood, and germline DNA were extracted. A primer in the constant region served to generate TCR beta cDNA from 450 to 650 ng of total RNA. Three nested multiplex PCR rounds, a slightly modified ARM-PCR method, built the TCR beta libraries. TRBV1-TRBV30 forward primers paired with a C-beta reverse primer were used in the first two PCR rounds, which ran approximately 10 cycles each. TCRdb reanalysed the multiplex PCR reads using MiXCR and keeps one entry per CDR3 protein. The repertoire holds around 330,000 distinct CDR3 sequences, with roughly three fifths as singletons.

This TCR was recovered from a woman under 40 with primary liver carcinoma and hepatitis B virus infection. The rearrangement links TRBV4-3 to TRBJ2-3; TRBD2 matches 10 bases. The sequencing sample was made of peripheral blood. The DNA for the CDR3 is TGCGCCAACTGCCAAGATCGCGCAGCGGGAGGGTGGGGCACAGATACGCAGTATTTT. Amino acid sequence: CANCQDRAAGGWGTDTQYF.